The rows below give T cell receptor beta chains drawn from one sample of a study of T-cell reconstitution after alpha-beta-depleted transplantation in children. TCRdb re-analysed the PCR reads in MiXCR, keeping a single row per CDR3 protein. The table has about 1,000,000 distinct CDR3 sequences, about 26% seen once. Sequencing used PBMCs, mostly from graft donor cells, obtained 360 days after TCRalphabeta/CD19-depleted stem cell transplant. The receptors stem from a boy less than two years old who had a stem cell transplant for SCID, so the T cells may come from the graft donor. The CDR3 runs from the conserved cysteine through the conserved F or W. Each record gives: clone size, V gene, CDR3 length, D gene, J gene, CDR3 protein, CDR3 DNA. The D gene is left open where the match is weak. For some rows the clone size is stated as once, few or many, or as a class when expanded; others skip it.

abundance: .
v_gene: TRBV6-1
len: 15
d_gene: .
j_gene: TRBJ1-6
CDR3aa: CASSRGVDRNSPLHF
CDR3nt: TGTGCCAGCAGCCGTGGGGTAGATAGGAATTCACCCCTCCACTTT

abundance: .
v_gene: TRBV4-1
len: 16
d_gene: TRBD2
j_gene: TRBJ2-7
CDR3aa: CASSHQLAGPSAEQYF
CDR3nt: TGCGCCAGCAGCCATCAGCTAGCGGGGCCCTCCGCCGAGCAGTACTTC

abundance: .
v_gene: TRBV6-1
len: 13
d_gene: .
j_gene: TRBJ2-4
CDR3aa: CASSPQQTNIQYF
CDR3nt: TGTGCCAGCAGCCCCCAACAGACAAACATTCAGTACTTC

abundance: many
v_gene: TRBV4-2
len: 12
d_gene: .
j_gene: TRBJ2-2
CDR3aa: CASSLGVGELFF
CDR3nt: TGTGCCAGCAGCCTCGGGGTCGGGGAGCTGTTTTTT

abundance: .
v_gene: TRBV20-1
len: 13
d_gene: .
j_gene: TRBJ2-1
CDR3aa: CSAPGPNNNEQFF
CDR3nt: TGCAGTGCCCCGGGGCCTAACAACAATGAGCAGTTCTTC

abundance: .
v_gene: TRBV10-3
len: 13
d_gene: .
j_gene: TRBJ1-1
CDR3aa: CAASDSDLTEAFF
CDR3nt: TGTGCCGCCTCAGACTCAGATCTCACTGAAGCTTTCTTT

abundance: few
v_gene: TRBV6-1
len: 15
d_gene: TRBD2
j_gene: TRBJ2-3
CDR3aa: CASSDPAGGTDTQYF
CDR3nt: TGTGCCAGCAGTGATCCGGCGGGGGGCACAGATACGCAGTATTTT

abundance: few
v_gene: TRBV20-1
len: 17
d_gene: .
j_gene: TRBJ1-5
CDR3aa: CSARDSRSTGSNQPQHF
CDR3nt: TGCAGTGCTAGAGATAGCAGGAGTACGGGTTCAAATCAGCCCCAGCATTTT

abundance: few
v_gene: TRBV3-1
len: 12
d_gene: .
j_gene: TRBJ2-1
CDR3aa: CASSQVPEGQFF
CDR3nt: TGTGCCAGCAGCCAGGTCCCGGAGGGGCAGTTCTTC

abundance: .
v_gene: TRBV5-6
len: 14
d_gene: TRBD1
j_gene: TRBJ2-4
CDR3aa: CASRPGQGKNIQYF
CDR3nt: TGTGCCAGCAGACCGGGACAGGGAAAAAACATTCAGTACTTC

abundance: many
v_gene: TRBV7-2
len: 16
d_gene: TRBD1
j_gene: TRBJ2-7
CDR3aa: CASSLAGTGFGYEQYF
CDR3nt: TGTGCCAGCAGCTTAGCTGGGACAGGGTTTGGTTACGAGCAGTACTTC

abundance: few
v_gene: TRBV12-3/TRBV12-4
len: 13
d_gene: .
j_gene: TRBJ1-2
CDR3aa: CASRQGSNYGYTF
CDR3nt: TGTGCCAGCAGACAGGGCTCTAACTATGGCTACACCTTC

abundance: .
v_gene: TRBV20-1
len: 12
d_gene: .
j_gene: TRBJ2-7
CDR3aa: CSASRGFYEQYF
CDR3nt: TGCAGTGCTTCAAGGGGGTTCTACGAGCAGTACTTC

abundance: .
v_gene: TRBV18
len: 14
d_gene: .
j_gene: TRBJ2-5
CDR3aa: CASSPATVQETQYF
CDR3nt: TGTGCCAGCTCACCGGCGACAGTTCAAGAGACCCAGTACTTC

abundance: .
v_gene: TRBV12-3/TRBV12-4
len: 16
d_gene: TRBD1
j_gene: TRBJ2-7
CDR3aa: CASSLQVARGPYEQYF
CDR3nt: TGTGCCAGCAGTTTACAGGTTGCCAGGGGGCCCTACGAGCAGTACTTC

abundance: .
v_gene: TRBV12-3/TRBV12-4
len: 13
d_gene: .
j_gene: TRBJ2-1
CDR3aa: CASSSFPAGEQFF
CDR3nt: TGTGCCAGCAGCTCCTTCCCGGCGGGGGAGCAGTTCTTC

abundance: few
v_gene: TRBV4-2
len: 18
d_gene: .
j_gene: TRBJ2-3
CDR3aa: CASSQDLPKLLGTDTQYF
CDR3nt: TGTGCCAGCAGCCAAGATCTGCCGAAACTCCTCGGCACAGATACGCAGTATTTT

abundance: few
v_gene: TRBV12-3/TRBV12-4
len: 15
d_gene: .
j_gene: TRBJ2-7
CDR3aa: CASSPSGQPPYEQYF
CDR3nt: TGTGCCAGCAGTCCTTCTGGACAGCCCCCCTACGAGCAGTACTTC

abundance: .
v_gene: TRBV11-2
len: 17
d_gene: .
j_gene: TRBJ1-5
CDR3aa: CASSSYIGGMHNQPQHF
CDR3nt: TGTGCCAGCAGCTCCTATATTGGGGGGATGCATAATCAGCCCCAGCATTTT

abundance: few
v_gene: TRBV24-1
len: 16
d_gene: .
j_gene: TRBJ2-6
CDR3aa: CATSSVGPAGANVLTF
CDR3nt: TGTGCCACCAGCTCAGTAGGCCCGGCAGGGGCCAACGTCCTGACTTTC

abundance: .
v_gene: TRBV12-3/TRBV12-4
len: 13
d_gene: TRBD1
j_gene: TRBJ1-2
CDR3aa: CASSPMGQYGYTF
CDR3nt: TGTGCCAGCAGTCCCATGGGACAGTATGGCTACACCTTC

abundance: .
v_gene: TRBV29-1
len: 12
d_gene: .
j_gene: TRBJ1-1
CDR3aa: CSGRWTLTEAFF
CDR3nt: TGCAGCGGCCGATGGACCCTAACGGAAGCTTTCTTT

abundance: .
v_gene: TRBV5-1
len: 14
d_gene: .
j_gene: TRBJ1-3
CDR3aa: CASSLAADGNTIYF
CDR3nt: TGCGCCAGCAGCTTGGCGGCAGATGGAAACACCATATATTTT

abundance: .
v_gene: TRBV9
len: 15
d_gene: .
j_gene: TRBJ2-7
CDR3aa: CASSVGWDTAYEQYF
CDR3nt: TGTGCCAGCAGCGTAGGGTGGGACACAGCCTACGAGCAGTACTTC

abundance: few
v_gene: TRBV6-5
len: 15
d_gene: .
j_gene: TRBJ1-5
CDR3aa: CASSSGGEGNQPQHF
CDR3nt: TGTGCCAGCAGTTCAGGCGGCGAGGGCAATCAGCCCCAGCATTTT

abundance: .
v_gene: TRBV7-2
len: 14
d_gene: .
j_gene: TRBJ2-1
CDR3aa: CASSLGVGDGEQFF
CDR3nt: TGTGCCAGCAGCTTAGGGGTCGGGGACGGTGAGCAGTTCTTC

abundance: .
v_gene: TRBV5-1
len: 17
d_gene: TRBD1
j_gene: TRBJ2-6
CDR3aa: CASRGQVVRSGANVLTF
CDR3nt: TGCGCCAGCAGAGGACAGGTGGTCCGCTCTGGGGCCAACGTCCTGACTTTC

abundance: .
v_gene: TRBV10-3
len: 16
d_gene: TRBD1
j_gene: TRBJ2-2
CDR3aa: CAISESGTANTGELFF
CDR3nt: TGTGCCATCAGTGAGTCCGGGACAGCGAACACCGGGGAGCTGTTTTTT